A selection of T cell receptor beta chains follows, all from one sample in a study of blood T cell repertoires in COVID-19. TCRdb's table, derived via immunoSEQ multiplex PCR, lists solely in-frame clones and lacks some. The sample contains about 100,000 clones, more than 90% of which appear only once. The sample comprised peripheral blood. The origin of the receptors is a young man with acute or convalescent COVID-19. Both conserved end residues are part of each CDR3. The D gene is left open where the match is weak. A row's size may be missing; if present it is once, few, many or a size class.

v_call	clone_size	j_call	d_call	cdr3_aa	cdr3_nt
TRBV6-2/TRBV6-3	NA	TRBJ2-3	NA	CASSYFAGRGSADTQYF	TGTGCCAGCAGTTACTTCGCGGGAAGGGGTTCGGCAGATACGCAGTATTTT
TRBV18	NA	TRBJ2-7	NA	CASSSSYEQYF	TGTGCCAGCTCGAGCTCCTACGAGCAGTACTTC
TRBV24-1	NA	TRBJ2-1	NA	CATSAGISSYNEQFF	TGTGCCACCAGTGCGGGGATAAGCTCCTACAATGAGCAGTTCTTC
TRBV7-2	NA	TRBJ2-6	NA	CASSPKRGNSGANVLTF	TGTGCCAGCAGCCCTAAGAGAGGGAATTCTGGGGCCAACGTCCTGACTTTC
TRBV11-2	NA	TRBJ1-3	NA	CASSLQGGSGNTIYF	TGTGCCAGCAGCTTACAGGGTGGCTCTGGAAACACCATATATTTT
TRBV2	NA	TRBJ2-7	TRBD1	CASRLDRGPYEQYF	TGTGCCAGCAGATTGGACAGGGGCCCCTACGAGCAGTACTTC
TRBV13	NA	TRBJ2-5	NA	CASSPRQALSQETQYF	TGTGCCAGCAGCCCCCGACAGGCTTTGAGCCAAGAGACCCAGTACTTC
TRBV2	NA	TRBJ2-3	NA	CASSGRGDTQYF	TGTGCCAGCAGTGGTAGGGGGGATACGCAGTATTTT
TRBV5-1	NA	TRBJ2-3	TRBD2	CASSFGTSGSDTQYF	TGCGCCAGCAGCTTTGGGACTAGCGGATCAGATACGCAGTATTTT
TRBV5-1	NA	TRBJ2-1	TRBD2	CASSLFAAGDFEQFF	TGCGCCAGCAGCTTGTTTGCAGCGGGGGATTTTGAGCAGTTCTTC
TRBV27	NA	TRBJ1-2	NA	CASSLSPRQQIGYGYTF	TGTGCCAGCAGTTTATCTCCGAGACAGCAAATCGGCTATGGCTACACCTTC
TRBV5-1	once	TRBJ2-5	TRBD1	CASSQDRAQETQYF	TGCGCCAGCAGCCAGGACAGGGCTCAAGAGACCCAGTACTTC
TRBV27	NA	TRBJ2-7	NA	CASSDRYYEQYF	TGTGCCAGCAGTGACAGGTACTACGAGCAGTACTTC
TRBV7-7	NA	TRBJ2-1	TRBD2	CASSPRLAGTNEQFF	TGTGCCAGCAGCCCCCGACTAGCGGGGACGAATGAGCAGTTCTTC
TRBV25-1	NA	TRBJ2-1	TRBD2	CASSESSGPYNEQFF	TGTGCCAGCAGTGAATCTAGCGGACCTTACAATGAGCAGTTCTTC
TRBV3-1/TRBV3-2	NA	TRBJ2-1	NA	CASSQANKRGEQFF	TGTGCCAGCAGCCAGGCAAACAAAAGAGGGGAGCAGTTCTTC
TRBV4-1	NA	TRBJ1-2	NA	CASSRGGEGYTF	TGCGCCAGCAGCCGGGGGGGCGAAGGCTACACCTTC
TRBV21-1	NA	TRBJ2-7	NA	CASSRNWTSGKDEQYF	TGTGCCAGCAGTCGCAATTGGACTAGCGGGAAAGACGAGCAGTACTTC
TRBV7-6	NA	TRBJ2-7	TRBD2	CASSSPTGTRLYEQYF	TGTGCCAGCAGCTCGCCGACCGGGACTAGATTATACGAGCAGTACTTC
TRBV18	NA	TRBJ1-1	NA	CASSRGHLNTEAFF	TGTGCCAGCTCACGCGGCCACTTGAACACTGAAGCTTTCTTT
TRBV29-1	NA	TRBJ1-1	NA	CSVTKQGGGDTEAFF	TGCAGCGTGACCAAACAGGGAGGGGGAGACACTGAAGCTTTCTTT
TRBV5-1	NA	TRBJ2-3	TRBD1	CASSSRRGDRTLGADTQYF	TGCGCCAGCAGCTCCAGACGAGGGGACAGGACCCTGGGGGCAGATACGCAGTATTTT
TRBV7-2	NA	TRBJ1-1	NA	CASSLGHGFTEAFF	TGTGCCAGCAGCTTGGGACACGGATTCACTGAAGCTTTCTTT
TRBV12-3/TRBV12-4	once	TRBJ1-2	TRBD1	CASSPDRGGYTF	TGTGCCAGCAGCCCGGACAGGGGAGGCTACACCTTC
TRBV19	once	TRBJ1-5	TRBD1	CASSTRDRWGAGNQPQHF	TGTGCTAGTAGCACCAGGGACAGATGGGGTGCGGGCAATCAGCCCCAGCATTTT
TRBV11-2	once	TRBJ1-1	TRBD1	CASSLDVGQGNTEAFF	TGTGCCAGCAGCTTAGATGTGGGACAGGGAAACACTGAAGCTTTCTTT
TRBV9	NA	TRBJ2-2	NA	CASSDRDTNTGELFF	TGTGCCAGCAGCGACAGGGACACTAACACCGGGGAGCTGTTTTTT
TRBV5-4	few	TRBJ2-6	TRBD1	CASSPLDRGPPGANVLTF	TGTGCCAGCAGCCCTTTGGACAGGGGTCCCCCTGGGGCCAACGTCCTGACTTTC
TRBV12-3/TRBV12-4	NA	TRBJ1-1	NA	CASSLQVTEAFF	TGTGCCAGCAGTTTGCAGGTCACTGAAGCTTTCTTT
TRBV7-6	NA	TRBJ2-2	TRBD2	CASSLPSGGVNTGELFF	TGTGCCAGCAGCCTCCCCAGCGGGGGGGTGAACACCGGGGAGCTGTTTTTT
TRBV25-1	many	TRBJ2-7	NA	CASSPFNRGTYEQYF	TGTGCCAGCAGTCCCTTTAATAGGGGAACCTACGAGCAGTACTTC
TRBV7-9	NA	TRBJ1-1	NA	CASSSGMAGKIEAFF	TGTGCCAGCAGCTCAGGTATGGCAGGGAAAATTGAAGCTTTCTTT
TRBV2	NA	TRBJ1-1	TRBD1	CAIWGDRVDTEAFF	TGTGCCATCTGGGGGGACAGGGTTGACACTGAAGCTTTCTTT